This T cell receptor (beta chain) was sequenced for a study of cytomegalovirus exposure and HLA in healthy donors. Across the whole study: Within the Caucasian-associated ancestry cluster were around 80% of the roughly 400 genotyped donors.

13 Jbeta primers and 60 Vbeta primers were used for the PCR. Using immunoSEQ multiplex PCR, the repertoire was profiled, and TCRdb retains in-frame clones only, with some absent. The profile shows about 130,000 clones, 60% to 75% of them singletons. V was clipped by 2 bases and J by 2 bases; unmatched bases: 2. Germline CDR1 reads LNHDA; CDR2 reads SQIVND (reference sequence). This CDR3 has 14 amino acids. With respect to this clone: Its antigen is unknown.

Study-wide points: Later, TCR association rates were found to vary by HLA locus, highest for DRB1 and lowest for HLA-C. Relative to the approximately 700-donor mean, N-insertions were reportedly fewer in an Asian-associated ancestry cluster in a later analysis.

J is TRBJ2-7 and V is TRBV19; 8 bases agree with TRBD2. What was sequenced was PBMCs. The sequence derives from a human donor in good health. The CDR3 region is CASSILAGTYEQYF. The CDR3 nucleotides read TGTGCCAGTAGTATACTAGCGGGTACCTACGAGCAGTACTTC.